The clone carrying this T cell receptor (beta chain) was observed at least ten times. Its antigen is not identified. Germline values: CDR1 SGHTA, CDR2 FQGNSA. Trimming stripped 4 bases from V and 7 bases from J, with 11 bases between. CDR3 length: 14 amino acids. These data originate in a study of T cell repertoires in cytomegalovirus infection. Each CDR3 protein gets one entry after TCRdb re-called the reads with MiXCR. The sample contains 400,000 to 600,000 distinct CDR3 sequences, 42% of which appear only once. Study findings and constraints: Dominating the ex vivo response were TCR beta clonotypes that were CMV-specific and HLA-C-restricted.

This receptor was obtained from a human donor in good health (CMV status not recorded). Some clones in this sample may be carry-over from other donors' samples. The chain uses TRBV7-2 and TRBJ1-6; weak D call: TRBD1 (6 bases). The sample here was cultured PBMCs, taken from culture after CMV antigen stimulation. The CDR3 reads CASSSRRGNSPLHF. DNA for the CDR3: TGTGCCAGCAGCTCCCGAAGGGGGAATTCACCCCTCCACTTT.